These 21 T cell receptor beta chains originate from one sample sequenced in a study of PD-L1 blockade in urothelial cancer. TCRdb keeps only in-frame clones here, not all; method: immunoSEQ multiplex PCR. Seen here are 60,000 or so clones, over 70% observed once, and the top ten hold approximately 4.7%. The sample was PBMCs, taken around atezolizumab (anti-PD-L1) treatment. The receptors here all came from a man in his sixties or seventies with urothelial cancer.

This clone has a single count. CDR3 DNA sequence: TGTGCCAGCAGTTCACCCGGGACTAGCGGACACAATGAGCAGTTCTTC. It is translated as CASSSPGTSGHNEQFF. The chain uses TRBV28 and TRBJ2-1; 11 positions agree with TRBD2. Germline CDR1 reads MDHEN; CDR2 reads SYDVKM. The CDR3 length is 16 residues. The V gene end was trimmed by 4 bases and the J gene end by 5 bases; junction bases not matched to a gene: 7.

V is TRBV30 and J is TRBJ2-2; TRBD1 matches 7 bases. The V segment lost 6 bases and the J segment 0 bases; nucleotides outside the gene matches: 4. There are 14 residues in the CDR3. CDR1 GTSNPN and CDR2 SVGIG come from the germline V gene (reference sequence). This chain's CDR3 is CACLGQANTGELFF. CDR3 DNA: TGTGCCTGCCTCGGACAGGCGAACACCGGGGAGCTGTTTTTT.

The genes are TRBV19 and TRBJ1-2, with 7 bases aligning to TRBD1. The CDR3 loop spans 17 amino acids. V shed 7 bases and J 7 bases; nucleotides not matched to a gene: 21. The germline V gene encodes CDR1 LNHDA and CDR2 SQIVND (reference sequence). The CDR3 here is CASMDSRRGVTFFGYTF. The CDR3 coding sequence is TGTGCCAGTATGGATTCCCGCAGGGGGGTCACGTTTTTTGGCTACACCTTC. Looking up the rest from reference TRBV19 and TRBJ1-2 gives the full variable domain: DGGITQSPKYLFRKEGQNVTLSCEQNLNHDAMYWYRQDPGQGLRLIYYSQIVNDFQKGDIAEGYSVSREKKESFPLTVTSAQKNPTAFYLCASMDSRRGVTFFGYTFGSGTRLTVV.

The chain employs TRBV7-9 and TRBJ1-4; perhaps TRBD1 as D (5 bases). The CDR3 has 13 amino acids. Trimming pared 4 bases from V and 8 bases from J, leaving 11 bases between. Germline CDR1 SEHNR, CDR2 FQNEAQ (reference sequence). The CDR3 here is CASSSSGGEKLFF. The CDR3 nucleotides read TGTGCCAGCAGCTCCTCGGGGGGGGAAAAACTGTTTTTT.

CDR3 coding DNA: TGTGCCAGCAGTTTGATTAGCGGCCAAGAGACCCAGTACTTC. This gives the protein CASSLISGQETQYF. The genes are TRBV28 and TRBJ2-5; a weak D match, TRBD2 (6 bases). The length of the CDR3 is 14 residues. V lost 3 bases and J 1 base, leaving 9 bases between the germline ends. Germline values: CDR1 MDHEN, CDR2 SYDVKM.

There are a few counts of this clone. DNA for the CDR3: TGTGCCAGCAGCTTATATACCGGGACAGGGGGAGCCAAAAACATTCAGTACTTC. Protein sequence: CASSLYTGTGGAKNIQYF. V usage is TRBV5-5 and J usage is TRBJ2-4; 11 bases are shared with TRBD1. The length of the CDR3 is 18 residues. Germline loops: CDR1 SGHKS, CDR2 YYEKEE (reference sequence). The junction had 7 bases not matched to a gene; V was cut back by 2 bases and J by 0 bases. Variable domain in full (rest from reference TRBV5-5 and TRBJ2-4): DAGVTQSPTHLIKTRGQQVTLRCSPISGHKSVSWYQQVLGQGPQFIFQYYEKEERGRGNFPDRFSARQFPNYSSELNVNALLLGDSALYLCASSLYTGTGGAKNIQYFGAGTRLSVL.

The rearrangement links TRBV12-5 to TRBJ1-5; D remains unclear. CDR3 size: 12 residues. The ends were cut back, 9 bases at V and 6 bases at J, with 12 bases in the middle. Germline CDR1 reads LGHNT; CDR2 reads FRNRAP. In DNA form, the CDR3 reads TGTGCTAGCGCTCTGGGGAGTCAGCCCCAGCATTTT. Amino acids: CASALGSQPQHF.

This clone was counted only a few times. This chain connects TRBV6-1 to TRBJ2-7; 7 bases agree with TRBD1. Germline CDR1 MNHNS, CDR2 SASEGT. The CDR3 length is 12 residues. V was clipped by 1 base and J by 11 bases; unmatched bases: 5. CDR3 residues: CASSEGYRGEYF. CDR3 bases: TGTGCCAGCAGTGAAGGTTACAGGGGCGAGTACTTC.

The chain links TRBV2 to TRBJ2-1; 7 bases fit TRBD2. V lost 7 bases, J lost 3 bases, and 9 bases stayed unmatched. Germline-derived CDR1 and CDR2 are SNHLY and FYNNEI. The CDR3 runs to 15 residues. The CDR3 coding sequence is TGTGCCAGCAAGGAACCGGGACTACTCTACAATGAGCAGTTCTTC. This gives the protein CASKEPGLLYNEQFF.

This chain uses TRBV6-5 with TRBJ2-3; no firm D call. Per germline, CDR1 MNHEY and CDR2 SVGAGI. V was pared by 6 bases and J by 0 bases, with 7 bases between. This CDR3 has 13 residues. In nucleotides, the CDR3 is TGTGCCAGCAGCCGTTCTAGCACAGATACGCAGTATTTT. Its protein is CASSRSSTDTQYF.

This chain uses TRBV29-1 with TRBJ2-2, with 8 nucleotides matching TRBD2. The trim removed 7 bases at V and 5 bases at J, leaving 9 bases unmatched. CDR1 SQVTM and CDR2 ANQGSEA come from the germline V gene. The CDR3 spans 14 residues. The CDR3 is CSAEAGVGTGELFF. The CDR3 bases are TGCAGCGCAGAAGCGGGAGTAGGAACCGGGGAGCTGTTTTTT.

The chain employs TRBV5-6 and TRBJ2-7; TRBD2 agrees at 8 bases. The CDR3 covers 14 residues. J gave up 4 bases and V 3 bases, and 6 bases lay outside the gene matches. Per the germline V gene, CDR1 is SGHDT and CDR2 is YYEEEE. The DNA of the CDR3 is TGTGCCAGCAGCTCGGGGGGGGTGGGGTACGAGCAGTACTTC. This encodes CASSSGGVGYEQYF.

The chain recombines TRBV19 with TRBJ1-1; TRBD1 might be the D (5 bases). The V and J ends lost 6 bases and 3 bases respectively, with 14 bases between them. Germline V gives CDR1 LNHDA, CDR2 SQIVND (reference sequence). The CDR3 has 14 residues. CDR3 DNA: TGTGCCAGTAGCCTCCGGAGGGGTTACACTGAAGCTTTCTTT. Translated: CASSLRRGYTEAFF.

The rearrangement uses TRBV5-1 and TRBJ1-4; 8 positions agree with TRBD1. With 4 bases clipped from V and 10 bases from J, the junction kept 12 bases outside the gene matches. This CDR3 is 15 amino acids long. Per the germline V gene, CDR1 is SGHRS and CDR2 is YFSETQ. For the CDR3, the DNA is TGCGCCAGCAGCCAGCAGGGGGCAGGAGGCGGAAAACTGTTTTTT. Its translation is CASSQQGAGGGKLFF.

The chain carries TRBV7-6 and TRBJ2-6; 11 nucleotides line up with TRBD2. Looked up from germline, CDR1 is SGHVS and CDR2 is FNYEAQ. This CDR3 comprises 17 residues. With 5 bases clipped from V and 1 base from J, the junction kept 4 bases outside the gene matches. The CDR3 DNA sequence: TGTGCCAGCAGCGCCCTAGCGGGAGGTTCTGGGGCCAACGTCCTGACTTTC. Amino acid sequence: CASSALAGGSGANVLTF.

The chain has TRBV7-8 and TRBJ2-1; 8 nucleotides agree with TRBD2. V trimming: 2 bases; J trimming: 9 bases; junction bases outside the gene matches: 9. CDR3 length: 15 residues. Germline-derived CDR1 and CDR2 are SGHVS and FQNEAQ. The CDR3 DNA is TGTGCCAGCAGCTTAAACGGGAGGGCCGGGGGTGAGCAGTTCTTC. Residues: CASSLNGRAGGEQFF.

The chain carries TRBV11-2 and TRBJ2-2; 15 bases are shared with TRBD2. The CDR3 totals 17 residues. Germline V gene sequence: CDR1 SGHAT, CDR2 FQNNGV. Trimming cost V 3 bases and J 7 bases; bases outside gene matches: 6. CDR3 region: CASSFGLAGGPNGELFF. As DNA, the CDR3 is TGTGCCAGCAGCTTCGGACTAGCGGGAGGGCCAAACGGGGAGCTGTTTTTT.

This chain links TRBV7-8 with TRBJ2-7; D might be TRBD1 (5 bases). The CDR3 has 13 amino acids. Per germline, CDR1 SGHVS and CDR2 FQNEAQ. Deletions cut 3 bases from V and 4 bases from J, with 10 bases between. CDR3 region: CASSLGRSYEQYF. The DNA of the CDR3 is TGTGCCAGCAGCTTGGGGCGGTCGTACGAGCAGTACTTC.

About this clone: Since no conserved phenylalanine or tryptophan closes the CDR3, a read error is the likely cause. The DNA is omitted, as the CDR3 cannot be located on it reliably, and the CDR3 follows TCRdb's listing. CDR3 sequence: CASSDIQGVPFT. The V call is TRBV6-4, the J call TRBJ1-4; no check of the table's D call, TRBD1, against the DNA was made. Germline CDR1 MRHNA, CDR2 SNTAGT. The CDR3 is 12 residues long, ends included.

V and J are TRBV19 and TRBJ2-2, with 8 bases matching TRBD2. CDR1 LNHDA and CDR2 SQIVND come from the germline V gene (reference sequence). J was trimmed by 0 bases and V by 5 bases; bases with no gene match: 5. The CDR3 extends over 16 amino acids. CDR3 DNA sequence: TGTGCCAGTAGTCGAGCGGGGGCTCCGAACACCGGGGAGCTGTTTTTT. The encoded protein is CASSRAGAPNTGELFF.

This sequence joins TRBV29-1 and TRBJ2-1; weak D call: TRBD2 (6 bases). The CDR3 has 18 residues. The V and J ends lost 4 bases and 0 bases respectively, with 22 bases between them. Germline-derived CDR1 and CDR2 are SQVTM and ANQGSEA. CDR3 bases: TGCAGCGTTGTCCATCCGGGCGGGGCCTCTGTCTCCTACAATGAGCAGTTCTTC. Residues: CSVVHPGGASVSYNEQFF.